The 4 T cell receptor beta chains presented below share a single source sample, sequenced in a study of shared clonotypes between healthy human individuals. Libraries were prepared by immunoSEQ multiplex PCR; TCRdb keeps only in-frame clonotypes and omits some of them. Of roughly 1 million clones in the sample, around 82% were seen once. Sequences were obtained from memory CD4+ T cells from PBMCs. Noted subset: CD45RA-negative fraction. These receptors originate from a man younger than 30 in good health. Some clones in this sample may be carry-over from other donors' samples.

This rearrangement joins TRBV7-2 to TRBJ2-5; D unresolved. Trimming took off 5 bases at V and 3 bases at J, with 13 bases between the two ends. Germline V CDR1 and CDR2: SGHTA, FQGNSA. CDR3 length: 14 amino acids. CDR3 loop: CASSTGWAKETQYF. CDR3 coding DNA: TGTGCCAGCAGCACCGGGTGGGCGAAAGAGACCCAGTACTTC.

This clone qualifies as medium-sized. The chain carries TRBV19 and TRBJ1-2; D not resolved. V was pared by 7 bases and J by 2 bases, with 14 bases between. The germline V gene encodes CDR1 LNHDA and CDR2 SQIVND (reference sequence). This CDR3 region has 14 residues. CDR3 residues: CASTQSGENYGYTF. The CDR3 DNA follows: TGTGCCAGTACCCAGTCCGGGGAGAACTATGGCTACACCTTC.

The V gene is TRBV6-5, the J gene TRBJ1-2, with D possibly matching TRBD1 (5 bases). Germline V gene lookup returns CDR1 MNHEY and CDR2 SVGAGI. The CDR3 totals 15 residues. Trimming left V 2 bases short and J 2 bases short, with 12 bases between. The DNA for the CDR3 is TGTGCCAGCAGTTACGTTGGGTGGGGGAACTATGGCTACACCTTC. It specifies CASSYVGWGNYGYTF.

The chain is built from TRBV15 and TRBJ2-3; D is ambiguous. In germline, CDR1 is LNHNV, CDR2 YYDKDF (reference sequence). V lost 1 base to trimming and J lost 0 bases, with 8 bases between them. The CDR3 is 15 amino acids. Written as DNA, the CDR3 is TGTGCCACCAGCAGAGCCCCCGACAGCACAGATACGCAGTATTTT. Translated, it gives CATSRAPDSTDTQYF.